A single T cell receptor beta chain is shown here with its context. The sample belongs to a study of T-cell reconstitution after alpha-beta-depleted transplantation in children. As it was prepared, the TCRbeta library received unique molecular identifiers. A single record per CDR3 protein comes from TCRdb applying MiXCR to the PCR reads. The top ten clones hold 12% to 15% of a sample with more than 400,000 distinct CDR3 sequences, approximately 10% of them seen once. Germline V lookup: CDR1 MNHEY, CDR2 SMNVEV (reference sequence). The CDR3 totals 16 residues. V was clipped by 8 bases and J by 0 bases; unmatched bases: 13.

Sequenced here: PBMCs, mostly from graft donor cells, sampled 180 days after TCRalphabeta/CD19-depleted stem cell transplant. J is TRBJ2-7 and V is TRBV27, with 7 bases fitting TRBD1. This TCR came from a female patient between 2 and 10 years old who had a stem cell transplant for aplastic anemia, so the T cells may come from the graft donor. DNA for the CDR3: TGTGCCAGCCAACCATTTTGGGGGACAGCCTCCTACGAGCAGTACTTC. This sequence encodes CASQPFWGTASYEQYF.